The clone carrying this T cell receptor (beta chain) was detected many times. Uncontrolled infection, other autoimmune disease, pregnancy or lactation led to exclusion. Amplified TCR beta CDR3 regions derived from RNA transcripts. HTBI primers were the set used in a first-round RT-PCR of the TCR CDR3. Via MiXCR, TCRdb re-called the multiplex PCR reads, giving one row per CDR3 protein. The sample carries more than 300,000 distinct CDR3 sequences, about 18% recorded once. The data stem from a study of T cells in Graves' hyperthyroidism and ophthalmopathy. The CDR3 runs to 17 residues. V shed 1 base, J shed 1 base, and the junction held 9 bases outside the gene matches. The germline CDR1 and CDR2 sequences are SGHTA and FQGTGA.

The V gene is TRBV7-3, the J gene TRBJ1-1; 7 nucleotides line up with TRBD1. This sequence originates from a man between 18 and 29 years old with Graves' ophthalmopathy. What was sequenced was blood. The CDR3 loop is CASSLNPTGPENTEAFF. The CDR3 DNA is TGTGCCAGCAGCTTAAATCCGACAGGGCCAGAGAACACTGAAGCTTTCTTT.